The 20 T cell receptor beta chains below come from one sample, sequenced in a study of T cells in Graves' hyperthyroidism and ophthalmopathy. RNA transcripts were the template for amplifying TCR beta CDR3 regions. With the HTBI primer set, the TCR CDR3 went through a first round of RT-PCR. A single record per CDR3 protein comes from TCRdb applying MiXCR to the multiplex PCR reads. This sample has 75,000 to 100,000 distinct CDR3 sequences, with 51% found just once. The sample taken for sequencing was blood. The source of these receptors is a woman between 40 and 50 years old with Graves' hyperthyroidism.

This clonotype was found many times. CDR3 protein: CATGTGAVYEQYF. Written as DNA, the CDR3 is TGTGCCACCGGTACAGGAGCGGTTTACGAGCAGTACTTC. The V gene is TRBV24-1, the J gene TRBJ2-7, with D possibly being TRBD1 or TRBD2 (5 bases each). Trimming took off 9 bases at V and 4 bases at J, with 15 bases between the two ends. Per germline, CDR1 KGHDR and CDR2 SFDVKD. This CDR3 spans 13 amino acids.

This clonotype showed up many times. The chain employs TRBV5-1 and TRBJ2-5, with 9 bases identical to TRBD2. The CDR3 totals 15 residues. With 1 base clipped from V and 1 base from J, the junction kept 2 bases outside the gene matches. CDR1 and CDR2 (germline): SGHRS, YFSETQ. CDR3 sequence: CASSLLAGAQETQYF. The CDR3 nucleotides read TGCGCCAGCAGCTTGTTAGCGGGAGCCCAAGAGACCCAGTACTTC.

A single count supports this clonotype. The missing conserved phenylalanine or tryptophan at the end of this CDR3 makes a read error likely. The DNA is left out, because the CDR3 cannot be placed on it with certainty; the CDR3 is given as TCRdb lists it. The CDR3 loop is CASSFGLAATTY. The V call is TRBV7-2, the J call TRBJ1-2. The CDR3 has 12 amino acids, counting both end residues. Germline lookup yields CDR1 SGHTA and CDR2 FQGNSA.

At least ten counts were recorded for this clonotype. This rearrangement joins TRBV7-3 to TRBJ2-7; 8 nucleotides line up with TRBD2. The ends lost 5 bases at V and 5 bases at J; junction bases unmatched: 8. This CDR3 comprises 14 residues. Germline CDR1 reads SGHTA; CDR2 reads FQGTGA. This CDR3 is CASSLIAGSHEQYF. In nucleotides, the CDR3 is TGTGCCAGCAGCCTCATAGCGGGAAGTCACGAGCAGTACTTC. Drawing the rest from reference TRBV7-3 and TRBJ2-7, the complete variable domain is GAGVSQTPSNKVTEKGKYVELRCDPISGHTALYWYRQSLGQGPEFLIYFQGTGAADDSGLPNDRFFAVRPEGSVSTLKIQRTERGDSAVYLCASSLIAGSHEQYFGPGTRLTVT.

Comments on this clonotype: Given a much more abundant clone one base away, this may be a read error. V and J are TRBV5-1 and TRBJ1-5, with D perhaps TRBD1 (6 bases). The CDR3 spans 14 residues. The V gene lost 3 bases and the J gene lost 4 bases, with 11 bases spanning the gap. Germline-derived CDR1 and CDR2 are SGHRS and YFSETQ. The CDR3 loop is CASSSQGENQPQHF. In DNA, the CDR3 is TGCGCCAGCAGCTCACAGGGAGAGAATCAGCCCCAGCATTTT.

This chain uses TRBV7-3 with TRBJ1-1; TRBD1 matches 8 bases. The CDR3 loop spans 15 amino acids. V lost 5 bases to trimming and J lost 0 bases; unmatched junction nucleotides: 5. Germline V gene lookup returns CDR1 SGHTA and CDR2 FQGTGA. The CDR3 loop reads CASSPQGAVNTEAFF. CDR3 DNA sequence: TGTGCCAGCAGCCCCCAGGGGGCGGTGAACACTGAAGCTTTCTTT.

Note on this clonotype: At one end the junction does not follow the germline gene, possibly because of a read error. This chain joins TRBV7-9 and TRBJ1-1; D uncertain. CDR3 size: 17 residues. CDR1 and CDR2 (germline): SEHNR, FQNEAQ (reference sequence). CDR3 protein: CASSLRSPHNLNTEAFF. CDR3 nucleotide sequence: TGTGCCAGCAGCTTGAGATCCCCCCATAACCTGAACACTGAAGCCTTCTTT.

This clonotype was observed a few times. J is TRBJ2-2 and V is TRBV20-1; D might be TRBD1 (6 bases). The CDR3 is 14 residues long. V was clipped by 3 bases and J by 3 bases, with 11 bases between them. Germline CDR1 reads DFQATT; CDR2 reads SNEGSKA (reference sequence). This CDR3 reads CSARAQGYTGELFF. In DNA, the CDR3 is TGCAGTGCTAGGGCACAGGGTTACACCGGGGAGCTGTTTTTT.

The chain links TRBV29-1 to TRBJ2-5; 12 positions agree with TRBD1. The J segment lost 6 bases and the V segment lost 7 bases, leaving 6 bases of the junction unmatched. Germline CDR1 SQVTM, CDR2 ANQGSEA. CDR3 size: 13 residues. The CDR3 sequence is CSAGTGGPKTQYF. DNA for the CDR3: TGCAGCGCCGGGACAGGGGGCCCAAAGACCCAGTACTTC.

Worth noting for this clonotype: Compared with germline, one end of the junction differs, possibly owing to a read error. The chain has TRBV13 and TRBJ1-4; D gene unclear. Germline values: CDR1 PRHDT, CDR2 FYEKMQ (reference sequence). This CDR3 region has 14 residues. The CDR3 region is CASSLGVVSEKLFF. CDR3 in DNA: TGTGCCAGCAGCTTAGGGGTGGTGAGTGAGAAACTGTTCTTT.

This clonotype was found many times. The chain carries TRBV15 and TRBJ2-3; 11 nucleotides agree with TRBD1. V shed 3 bases and J 1 base; nucleotides not matched to a gene: 0. Germline CDR1 is LNHNV and CDR2 is YYDKDF (reference sequence). This CDR3 region has 15 residues. For the CDR3, the DNA is TGTGCCACCAGCAGGGACAGGGGGCGCACAGATACGCAGTATTTT. It is translated as CATSRDRGRTDTQYF.

This rearrangement joins TRBV29-1 to TRBJ1-2; 9 nucleotides match TRBD1. V dropped 3 bases and J dropped 4; count of bases not matched to a gene: 3. The germline V gene encodes CDR1 SQVTM and CDR2 ANQGSEA. CDR3 length equals 13 residues. As DNA, the CDR3 is TGCAGCGTTGACCGGGACAGGGCCTATGGCTACACCTTC. It encodes CSVDRDRAYGYTF.

V and J are TRBV2 and TRBJ1-1, with TRBD1 as a possible D gene (5 bases). This CDR3 region has 14 residues. The germline V and J ends were trimmed by 6 bases and 8 bases, with 19 bases remaining between them. The germline V gene encodes CDR1 SNHLY and CDR2 FYNNEI. This CDR3 reads CASRAGAIHPEAFF. CDR3 bases: TGTGCCAGCAGAGCCGGGGCCATACACCCGGAAGCTTTCTTT.

The J gene is TRBJ1-1, the V gene TRBV7-8; unclear D gene. The CDR3 extends over 12 amino acids. V was shortened by 1 base and J by 5 bases, with 5 bases between the two germline ends. Germline lookup yields CDR1 SGHVS and CDR2 FQNEAQ. The CDR3 DNA reads TGTGCCAGCAGCTTAGTCGTGACTGAAGCTTTCTTT. Residues: CASSLVVTEAFF.

The chain couples TRBV20-1 to TRBJ1-2, with D unclear. The V gene's germline CDR1 is DFQATT and CDR2 SNEGSKA (reference sequence). This CDR3 is 14 amino acids long. Trimming removed 3 bases at V and 7 bases at J, with 18 bases between. The CDR3 DNA sequence: TGCAGTGCTAGGAGGGCGGCGGTAAAACGTGGCTACACCTTC. Protein: CSARRAAVKRGYTF.

This chain connects TRBV25-1 to TRBJ1-3, with TRBD1 matching 9 bases. The CDR3 runs 13 residues. CDR1 and CDR2 from the germline V gene are MGHDK and SYGVNS. DNA for the CDR3: TGTCCCAACAGGGGGCACTCTGGAAACACCATATATTTT. This codes for CPNRGHSGNTIYF.

In its sample, this clonotype was seen many times. J is TRBJ1-5 and V is TRBV20-1; a weak D match, TRBD1 (5 bases). Deletions cut 5 bases from V and 4 bases from J, with 12 bases between. The CDR3 contains 13 residues. The germline CDR1 and CDR2 sequences are DFQATT and SNEGSKA (reference sequence). This CDR3 reads CSAFDSPNQPQHF. DNA for the CDR3: TGCAGTGCTTTTGACAGCCCTAATCAGCCCCAGCATTTT.

CDR3 protein: CASSLKGELFF. The CDR3 DNA follows: TGTGCCAGCAGCTTAAAAGGGGAGCTGTTTTTT. The V call is TRBV7-3, the J call TRBJ2-2; D gene uncertain. CDR1 and CDR2 from the germline V gene are SGHTA and FQGTGA. The CDR3 is 11 amino acids. V was clipped by 1 base and J by 8 bases, with 2 bases between them.

The CDR3 loop reads CASTTDSPANEKLFF. CDR3 nucleotide sequence: TGTGCCAGCACCACGGACAGTCCGGCTAATGAAAAACTGTTTTTT. This chain joins TRBV2 and TRBJ1-4; D perhaps matches TRBD1 (6 bases). This CDR3 has 15 residues. The V gene lost 7 bases and the J gene lost 3 bases, with 15 bases spanning the gap. From germline, CDR1 is SNHLY and CDR2 FYNNEI.

The J gene is TRBJ2-7, the V gene TRBV7-9; 9 bases fit TRBD2. V was clipped by 6 bases and J by 4 bases; unmatched bases: 4. CDR1 is SEHNR and CDR2 is FQNEAQ in the germline V gene (reference sequence). The CDR3 extends over 13 amino acids. This CDR3 reads CASSSGRWYEQYF. CDR3 DNA sequence: TGTGCCAGCAGTAGCGGGAGATGGTACGAGCAGTACTTC.